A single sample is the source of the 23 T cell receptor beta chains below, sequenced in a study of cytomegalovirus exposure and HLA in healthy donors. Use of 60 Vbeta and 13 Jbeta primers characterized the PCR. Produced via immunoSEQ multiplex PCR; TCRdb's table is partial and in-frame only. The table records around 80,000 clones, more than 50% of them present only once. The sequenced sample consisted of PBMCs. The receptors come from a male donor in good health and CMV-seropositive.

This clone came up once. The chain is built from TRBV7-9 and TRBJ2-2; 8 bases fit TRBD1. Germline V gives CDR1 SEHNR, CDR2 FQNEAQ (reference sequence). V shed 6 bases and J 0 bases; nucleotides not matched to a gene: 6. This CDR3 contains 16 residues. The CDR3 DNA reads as TGTGCCAGCAGACAGGGGGGCCCCGCGAACACCGGGGAGCTGTTTTTT. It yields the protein CASRQGGPANTGELFF.

The CDR3 DNA reads as TGTGCCAGCAGAATGAAACCGGGACAGGGGTTTTGGGATGGCTACACCTTC. Its translation: CASRMKPGQGFWDGYTF. The chain couples TRBV27 to TRBJ1-2; 10 bases agree with TRBD1. The CDR3 is 17 residues long. After removal of 6 bases from V and 6 bases from J, the junction contained 16 bases not matched to a gene. CDR1 MNHEY and CDR2 SMNVEV come from the germline V gene (reference sequence).

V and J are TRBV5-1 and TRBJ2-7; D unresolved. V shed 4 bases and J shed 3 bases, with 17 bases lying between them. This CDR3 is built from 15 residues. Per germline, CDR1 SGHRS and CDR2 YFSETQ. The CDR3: CASSQRLKENYEQYF. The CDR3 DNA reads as TGCGCCAGCAGCCAACGACTGAAAGAGAACTACGAGCAGTACTTC.

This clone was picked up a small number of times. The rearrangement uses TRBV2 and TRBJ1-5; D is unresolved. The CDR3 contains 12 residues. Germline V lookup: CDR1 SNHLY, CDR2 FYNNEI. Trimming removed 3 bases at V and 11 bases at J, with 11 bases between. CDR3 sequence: CASSDRGRAQHF. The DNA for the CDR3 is TGTGCCAGCAGTGACCGCGGTCGGGCCCAGCATTTT.

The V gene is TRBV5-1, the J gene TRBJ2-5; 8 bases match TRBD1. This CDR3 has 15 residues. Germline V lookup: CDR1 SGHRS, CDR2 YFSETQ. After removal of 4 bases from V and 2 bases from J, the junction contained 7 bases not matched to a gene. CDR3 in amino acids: CASSIGQGGQETQYF. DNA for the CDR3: TGCGCCAGCAGCATCGGACAGGGAGGTCAAGAGACCCAGTACTTC.

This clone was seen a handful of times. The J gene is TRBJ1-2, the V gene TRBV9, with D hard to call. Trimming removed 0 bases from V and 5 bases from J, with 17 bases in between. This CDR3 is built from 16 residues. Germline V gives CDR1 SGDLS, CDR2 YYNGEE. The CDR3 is CASSVALGEVGYGYTF. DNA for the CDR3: TGTGCCAGCAGCGTAGCCCTAGGTGAAGTTGGGTATGGCTACACCTTC.

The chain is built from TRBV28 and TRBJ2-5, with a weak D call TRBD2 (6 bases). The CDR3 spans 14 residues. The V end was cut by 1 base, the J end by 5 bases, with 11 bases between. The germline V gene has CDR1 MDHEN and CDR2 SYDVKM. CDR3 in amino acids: CASSLSPGEETQYF. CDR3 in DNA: TGTGCCAGCAGTTTATCGCCGGGAGAGGAGACCCAGTACTTC.

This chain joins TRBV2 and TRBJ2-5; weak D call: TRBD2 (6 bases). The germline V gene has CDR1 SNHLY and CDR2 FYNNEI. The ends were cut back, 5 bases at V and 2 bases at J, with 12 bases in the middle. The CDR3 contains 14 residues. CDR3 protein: CASSRDLAQETQYF. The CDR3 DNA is TGTGCCAGCAGTAGGGACTTGGCTCAAGAGACCCAGTACTTC.

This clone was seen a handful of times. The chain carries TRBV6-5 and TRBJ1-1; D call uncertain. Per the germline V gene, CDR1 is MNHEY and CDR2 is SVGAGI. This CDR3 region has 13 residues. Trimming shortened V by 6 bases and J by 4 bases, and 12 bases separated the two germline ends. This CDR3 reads CASSPRELTEAFF. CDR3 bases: TGTGCCAGCAGCCCGAGGGAGCTCACTGAAGCTTTCTTT.

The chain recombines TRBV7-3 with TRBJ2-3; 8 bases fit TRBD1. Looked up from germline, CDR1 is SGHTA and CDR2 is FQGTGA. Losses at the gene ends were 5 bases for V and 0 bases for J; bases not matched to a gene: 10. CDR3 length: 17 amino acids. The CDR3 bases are TGTGCCAGCAGCCCGACCCGGACAGGGATGAGCACAGATACGCAGTATTTT. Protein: CASSPTRTGMSTDTQYF.

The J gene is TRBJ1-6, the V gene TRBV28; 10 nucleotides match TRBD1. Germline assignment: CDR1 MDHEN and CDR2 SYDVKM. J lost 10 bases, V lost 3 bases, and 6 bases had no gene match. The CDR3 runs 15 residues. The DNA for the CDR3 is TGTGCCAGCAGTTTGCAGGGGACAGGGGTATCACCCCTCCACTTT. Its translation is CASSLQGTGVSPLHF.

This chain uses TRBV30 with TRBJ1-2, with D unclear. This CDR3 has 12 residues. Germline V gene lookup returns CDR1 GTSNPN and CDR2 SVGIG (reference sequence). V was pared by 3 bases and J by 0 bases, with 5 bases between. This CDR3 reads CAWSPTNYGYTF. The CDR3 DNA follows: TGTGCCTGGAGCCCTACTAACTATGGCTACACCTTC. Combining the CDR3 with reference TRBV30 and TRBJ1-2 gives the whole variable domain SQTIHQWPATLVQPVGSPLSLECTVEGTSNPNLYWYRQAAGRGLQLLFYSVGIGQISSEVPQNLSASRPQDRQFILSSKKLLLSDSGFYLCAWSPTNYGYTFGSGTRLTVV.

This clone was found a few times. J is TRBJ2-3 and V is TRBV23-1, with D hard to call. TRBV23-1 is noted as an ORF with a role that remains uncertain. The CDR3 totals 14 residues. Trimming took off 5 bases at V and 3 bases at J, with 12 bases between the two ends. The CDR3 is CASSSSILTDTQYF. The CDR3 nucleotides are TGCGCCAGCAGTTCAAGCATTCTAACAGATACGCAGTATTTT.

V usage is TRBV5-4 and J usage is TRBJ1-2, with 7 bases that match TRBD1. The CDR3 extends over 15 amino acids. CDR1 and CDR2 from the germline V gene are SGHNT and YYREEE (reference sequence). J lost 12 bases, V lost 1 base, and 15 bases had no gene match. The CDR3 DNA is TGTGCCAGCAGCTTGACCACCGGGACAGAGGTTAGCGACACCTTC. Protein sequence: CASSLTTGTEVSDTF.

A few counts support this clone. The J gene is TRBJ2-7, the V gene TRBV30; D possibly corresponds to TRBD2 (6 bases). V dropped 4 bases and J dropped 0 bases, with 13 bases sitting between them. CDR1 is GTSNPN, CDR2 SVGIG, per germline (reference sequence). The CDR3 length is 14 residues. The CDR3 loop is CAWTTDGSSYEQYF. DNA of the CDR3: TGTGCCTGGACCACGGACGGGAGCTCCTACGAGCAGTACTTC.

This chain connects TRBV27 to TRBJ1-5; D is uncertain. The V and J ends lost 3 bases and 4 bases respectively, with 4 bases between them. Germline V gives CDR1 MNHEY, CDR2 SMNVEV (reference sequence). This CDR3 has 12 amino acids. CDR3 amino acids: CASSFLNQPQHF. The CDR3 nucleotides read TGTGCCAGCAGTTTCCTAAATCAGCCCCAGCATTTT.

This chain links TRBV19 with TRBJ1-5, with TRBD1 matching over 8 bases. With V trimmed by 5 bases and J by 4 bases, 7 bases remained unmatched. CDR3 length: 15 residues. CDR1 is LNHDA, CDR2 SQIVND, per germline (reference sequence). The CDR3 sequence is CASSATTGANQPQHF. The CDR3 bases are TGTGCCAGTAGTGCGACGACAGGGGCGAATCAGCCCCAGCATTTT.

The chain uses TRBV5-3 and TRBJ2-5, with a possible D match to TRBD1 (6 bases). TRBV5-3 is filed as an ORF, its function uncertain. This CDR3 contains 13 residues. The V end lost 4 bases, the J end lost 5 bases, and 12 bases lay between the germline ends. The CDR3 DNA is TGTGCCAGAAGCGCCCACAGGGATGAGACCCAGTACTTC. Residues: CARSAHRDETQYF.

Here the CDR3 reads CASSLRTGYSPLHF. The CDR3 DNA sequence: TGCGCCAGCAGCTTGCGGACAGGGTATTCACCCCTCCACTTT. The chain combines TRBV5-1 with TRBJ1-6; 8 bases are a match to TRBD1. V lost 1 base to trimming and J lost 8 bases; unmatched junction nucleotides: 2. The CDR3 totals 14 residues. CDR1 and CDR2 from the germline V gene are SGHRS and YFSETQ.

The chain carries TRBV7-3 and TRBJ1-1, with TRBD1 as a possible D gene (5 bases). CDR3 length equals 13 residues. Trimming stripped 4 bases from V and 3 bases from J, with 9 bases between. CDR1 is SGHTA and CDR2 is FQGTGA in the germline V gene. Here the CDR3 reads CASSSQADTEAFF. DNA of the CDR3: TGTGCCAGCAGCTCACAGGCAGACACTGAAGCTTTCTTT.

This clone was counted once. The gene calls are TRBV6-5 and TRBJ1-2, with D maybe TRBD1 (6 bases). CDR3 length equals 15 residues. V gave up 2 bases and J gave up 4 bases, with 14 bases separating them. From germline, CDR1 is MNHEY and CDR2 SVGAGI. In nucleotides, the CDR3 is TGTGCCAGCAGTTACGCGGGGGCGCAAGGCTATGGCTACACCTTC. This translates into CASSYAGAQGYGYTF.

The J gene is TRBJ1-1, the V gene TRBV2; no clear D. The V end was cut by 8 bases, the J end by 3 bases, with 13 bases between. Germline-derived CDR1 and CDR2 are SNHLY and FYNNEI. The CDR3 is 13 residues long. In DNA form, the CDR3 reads TGTGCCAGCTCGCGCGAGGCCGACACTGAAGCTTTCTTT. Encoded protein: CASSREADTEAFF.

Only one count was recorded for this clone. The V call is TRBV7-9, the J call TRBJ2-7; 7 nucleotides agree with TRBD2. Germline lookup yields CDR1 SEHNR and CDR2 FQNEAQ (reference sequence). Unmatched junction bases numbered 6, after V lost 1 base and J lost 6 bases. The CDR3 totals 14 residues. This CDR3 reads CASSLVVTGGEQYF. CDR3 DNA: TGTGCCAGCAGCTTAGTAGTAACGGGAGGCGAGCAGTACTTC.